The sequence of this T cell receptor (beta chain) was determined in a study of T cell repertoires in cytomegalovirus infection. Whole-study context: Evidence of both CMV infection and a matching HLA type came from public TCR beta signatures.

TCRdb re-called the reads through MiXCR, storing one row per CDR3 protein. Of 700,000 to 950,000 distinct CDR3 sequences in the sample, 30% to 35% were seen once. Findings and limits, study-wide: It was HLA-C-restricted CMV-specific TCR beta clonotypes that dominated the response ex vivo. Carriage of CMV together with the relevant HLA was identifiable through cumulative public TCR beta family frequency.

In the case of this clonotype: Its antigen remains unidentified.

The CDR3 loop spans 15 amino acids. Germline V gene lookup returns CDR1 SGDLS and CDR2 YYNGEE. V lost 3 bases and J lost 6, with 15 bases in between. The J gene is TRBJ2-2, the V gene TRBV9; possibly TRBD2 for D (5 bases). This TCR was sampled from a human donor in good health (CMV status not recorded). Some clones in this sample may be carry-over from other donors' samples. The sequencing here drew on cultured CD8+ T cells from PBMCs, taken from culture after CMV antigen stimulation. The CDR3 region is CASSGELFPAGELFF. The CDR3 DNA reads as TGTGCCAGCAGCGGGGAGCTTTTTCCAGCCGGGGAGCTGTTTTTT.